This passage covers 8 T cell receptor beta chains from one sample sequenced in a study of cytomegalovirus exposure and HLA in healthy donors. The PCR made use of 60 Vbeta and 13 Jbeta primers. Sequenced by immunoSEQ multiplex PCR; TCRdb stores in-frame clones only, minus some. The sample holds more than 100,000 clones, roughly 60% seen once. Input material: PBMCs. The receptor set was obtained from a man aged 35-49 years in good health and CMV-seropositive.

The rearrangement uses TRBV6-1 and TRBJ2-7; 9 bases are shared with TRBD1. Germline lookup yields CDR1 MNHNS and CDR2 SASEGT. The CDR3 loop spans 18 amino acids. Trimming at V came to 0 bases and at J to 2 bases, leaving 11 bases not matched to a gene. The CDR3 loop reads CASSEAGGGTGRPYEQYF. CDR3 coding DNA: TGTGCCAGCAGTGAAGCGGGGGGAGGGACAGGGAGACCCTACGAGCAGTACTTC.

This chain uses TRBV6-4 with TRBJ2-3, with TRBD2 identical over 8 bases. There are 15 residues in the CDR3. Germline CDR1 MRHNA, CDR2 SNTAGT. The J segment lost 1 base and the V segment lost 5 bases, leaving 5 bases of the junction unmatched. The CDR3 coding sequence is TGTGCCAGCAGTCCTTCGACTAGCGGCACAGATACGCAGTATTTT. Its protein product is CASSPSTSGTDTQYF.

A few counts support this clone. The chain has TRBV4-1 and TRBJ1-4; D possibly corresponds to TRBD1 (6 bases). This CDR3 spans 16 amino acids. Trimming stripped 1 base from V and 8 bases from J, with 17 bases between. Germline V gene data show CDR1 as MGHRA and CDR2 as YSYEKL. CDR3 DNA sequence: TGCGCCAGCAGCCAAGTCGACTGGACAGCCAAAGAAAAACTGTTTTTT. This encodes CASSQVDWTAKEKLFF.

The J gene is TRBJ2-7, the V gene TRBV7-9; 9 nucleotides line up with TRBD1. The CDR3 is made up of 15 amino acids. Germline V CDR1 and CDR2: SEHNR, FQNEAQ (reference sequence). Trimming cost V 0 bases and J 3 bases; bases outside gene matches: 3. CDR3 sequence reads: CASSLAGQGSYEQYF. Written as DNA, the CDR3 is TGTGCCAGCAGCTTAGCGGGACAGGGCAGCTACGAGCAGTACTTC. The variable domain in full, completed from reference TRBV7-9 and TRBJ2-7, reads DTGVSQNPRHKITKRGQNVTFRCDPISEHNRLYWYRQTLGQGPEFLTYFQNEAQLEKSRLLSDRFSAERPKGSFSTLEIQRTEQGDSAMYLCASSLAGQGSYEQYFGPGTRLTVT.

This chain's CDR3 is CASSELAGGSTGELFF. In nucleotides, the CDR3 is TGTGCCAGCAGTGAACTAGCGGGGGGCAGCACCGGGGAGCTGTTTTTT. The gene calls are TRBV2 and TRBJ2-2; 11 bases are a match to TRBD2. Germline-derived CDR1 and CDR2 are SNHLY and FYNNEI. V lost 2 bases and J lost 4; bases outside the gene matches: 3. This CDR3 contains 16 residues.

The chain is built from TRBV6-5 and TRBJ1-1, with D unresolved. CDR1 is MNHEY and CDR2 is SVGAGI in the germline V gene. V was pared by 0 bases and J by 4 bases, with 3 bases between. This CDR3 is 12 amino acids long. The DNA of the CDR3 is TGTGCCAGCAGTTACTCCCGCACTGAAGCTTTCTTT. Translated: CASSYSRTEAFF.

This chain uses TRBV7-2 with TRBJ2-5; TRBD2 is a possible D gene (5 bases). V dropped 5 bases and J dropped 2 bases, with 12 bases sitting between them. From germline, CDR1 is SGHTA and CDR2 FQGNSA. The CDR3 runs 14 residues. The CDR3, as DNA: TGTGCCAGCAGCCCAGGACTTTTACAAGAGACCCAGTACTTC. This encodes CASSPGLLQETQYF.

This sequence joins TRBV5-6 and TRBJ2-5, with TRBD2 identical over 9 bases. The CDR3 spans 15 residues. Germline CDR1 SGHDT, CDR2 YYEEEE. The junction had 5 bases not matched to a gene; V was cut back by 1 base and J by 4 bases. In DNA, the CDR3 is TGTGCCAGCAGCTTGCGGCGGGGGGGCGTAGAGACCCAGTACTTC. Protein sequence: CASSLRRGGVETQYF.